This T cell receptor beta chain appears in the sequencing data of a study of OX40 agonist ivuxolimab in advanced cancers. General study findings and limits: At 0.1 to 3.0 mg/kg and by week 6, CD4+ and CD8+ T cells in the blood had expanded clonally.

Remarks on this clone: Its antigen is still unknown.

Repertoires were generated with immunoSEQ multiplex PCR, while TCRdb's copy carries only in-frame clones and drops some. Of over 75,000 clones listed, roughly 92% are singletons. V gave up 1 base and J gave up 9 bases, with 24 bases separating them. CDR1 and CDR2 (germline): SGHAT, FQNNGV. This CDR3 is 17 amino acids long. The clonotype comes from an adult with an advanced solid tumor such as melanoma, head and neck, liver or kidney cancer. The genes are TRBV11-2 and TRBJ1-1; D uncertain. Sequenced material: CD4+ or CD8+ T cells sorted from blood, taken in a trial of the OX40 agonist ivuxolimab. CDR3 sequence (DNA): TGTGCCAGCAGCTTAGGGTTCGCCCGGGGTTTCGGGGAGCAAGCTTTCTTT. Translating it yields CASSLGFARGFGEQAFF.